This entry is about one TCR beta chain. Its antigen is currently unknown. There are 18 residues in the CDR3. Germline V CDR1 and CDR2: SGHTA, FQGNSA. This specimen belongs to a study of cytomegalovirus exposure and HLA in healthy donors. Study results and caveats: What a later analysis reportedly showed was that an Asian-associated ancestry cluster had fewer N-insertions than the approximately 670-donor mean. More clonal expansion characterized HLA-associated TCR beta chains than equally common others in a later analysis. Several of the most significant clusters appeared linked to common viral pathogens, based on a later analysis.

Healthy bone marrow donors supplied every sample. Vbeta (60) and Jbeta (13) primers were used in the PCR. The data were produced by immunoSEQ multiplex PCR, yet TCRdb's version contains in-frame clones alone and is incomplete. In all, the sample yields roughly 200,000 clones. The receptor was derived from a young man in good health and CMV-seronegative. The rearrangement uses TRBV7-2 and TRBJ2-5; TRBD2 aligns across 15 bases. The closer fit of TRBJ2-7 to the DNA end suggests the J call may be wrong. The specimen was PBMCs. The CDR3 is CASSLGLAGGLTSYEQYF. DNA for the CDR3: TGTGCCAGCAGCTTGGGACTAGCGGGGGGACTAACCTCCTACGAGCAGTACTTC.